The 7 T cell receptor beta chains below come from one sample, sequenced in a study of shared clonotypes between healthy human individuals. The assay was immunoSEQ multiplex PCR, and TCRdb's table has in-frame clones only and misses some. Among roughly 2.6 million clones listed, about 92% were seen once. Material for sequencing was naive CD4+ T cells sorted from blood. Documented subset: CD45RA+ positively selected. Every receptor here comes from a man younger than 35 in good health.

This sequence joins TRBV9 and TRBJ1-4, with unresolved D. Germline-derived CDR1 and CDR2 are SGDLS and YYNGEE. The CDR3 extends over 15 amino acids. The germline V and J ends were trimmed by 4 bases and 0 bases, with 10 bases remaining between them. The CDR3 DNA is TGTGCCAGCAGCCCACAACACTCAACTAATGAAAAACTGTTTTTT. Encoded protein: CASSPQHSTNEKLFF.

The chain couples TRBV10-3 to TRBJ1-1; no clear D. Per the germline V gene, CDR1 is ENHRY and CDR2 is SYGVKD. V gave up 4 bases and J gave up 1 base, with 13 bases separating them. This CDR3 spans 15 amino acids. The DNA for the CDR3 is TGTGCCATCAGTGGGCAGCTCATGGGGAACACTGAAGCTTTCTTT. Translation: CAISGQLMGNTEAFF.

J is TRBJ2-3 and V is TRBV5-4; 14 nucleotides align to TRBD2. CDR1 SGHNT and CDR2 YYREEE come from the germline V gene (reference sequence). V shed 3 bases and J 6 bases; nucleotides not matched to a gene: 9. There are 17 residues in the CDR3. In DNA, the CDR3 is TGTGCCAGCAGCTCCGGACTAGCGGGGGGACCTATTGATACGCAGTATTTT. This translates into CASSSGLAGGPIDTQYF. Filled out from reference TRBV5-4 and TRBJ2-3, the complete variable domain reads ETGVTQSPTHLIKTRGQQVTLRCSSQSGHNTVSWYQQALGQGPQFIFQYYREEENGRGNFPPRFSGLQFPNYSSELNVNALELDDSALYLCASSSGLAGGPIDTQYFGPGTRLTVL.

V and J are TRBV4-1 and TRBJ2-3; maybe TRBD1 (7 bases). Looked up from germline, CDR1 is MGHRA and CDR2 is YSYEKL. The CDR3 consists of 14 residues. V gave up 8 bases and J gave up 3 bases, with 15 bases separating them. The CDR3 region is CASVGAGGTDTQYF. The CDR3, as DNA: TGCGCCAGCGTCGGGGCAGGGGGGACAGATACGCAGTATTTT.

CDR3 region: CASRTIAGVGTDTQYF. DNA of the CDR3: TGTGCCAGTAGAACCATAGCGGGAGTGGGGACAGATACGCAGTATTTT. V gene TRBV19 combines with J gene TRBJ2-3, with 9 bases that match TRBD2. CDR1 is LNHDA and CDR2 is SQIVND in the germline V gene (reference sequence). The trim removed 6 bases at V and 3 bases at J, leaving 10 bases unmatched. The CDR3 covers 16 residues.

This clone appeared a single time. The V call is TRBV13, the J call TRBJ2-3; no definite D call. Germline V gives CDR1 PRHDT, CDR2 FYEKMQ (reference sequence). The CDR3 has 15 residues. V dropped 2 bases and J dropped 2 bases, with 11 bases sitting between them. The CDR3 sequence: CASSLMAVNTDTQYF. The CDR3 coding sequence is TGTGCCAGCAGCTTAATGGCGGTCAACACAGATACGCAGTATTTT.

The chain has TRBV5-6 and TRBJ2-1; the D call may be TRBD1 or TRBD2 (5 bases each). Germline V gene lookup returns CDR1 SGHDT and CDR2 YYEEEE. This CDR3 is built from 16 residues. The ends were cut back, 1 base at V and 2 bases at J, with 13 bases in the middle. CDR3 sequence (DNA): TGTGCCAGCAGCTTGAGAGGGGCCTTTGCCTACAATGAGCAGTTCTTC. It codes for CASSLRGAFAYNEQFF.